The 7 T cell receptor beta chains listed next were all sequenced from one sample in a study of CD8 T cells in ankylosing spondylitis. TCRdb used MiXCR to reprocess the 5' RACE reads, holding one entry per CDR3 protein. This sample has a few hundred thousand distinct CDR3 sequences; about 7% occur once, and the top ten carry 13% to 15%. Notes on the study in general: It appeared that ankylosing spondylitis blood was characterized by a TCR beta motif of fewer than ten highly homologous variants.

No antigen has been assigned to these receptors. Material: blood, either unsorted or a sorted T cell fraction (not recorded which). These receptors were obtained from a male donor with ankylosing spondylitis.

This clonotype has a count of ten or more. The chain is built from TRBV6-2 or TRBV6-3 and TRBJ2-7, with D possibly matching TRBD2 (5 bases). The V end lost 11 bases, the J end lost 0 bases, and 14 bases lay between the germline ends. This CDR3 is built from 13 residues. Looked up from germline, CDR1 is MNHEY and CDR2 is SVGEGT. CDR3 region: CAGRKRSSYEQYF. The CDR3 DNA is TGTGCCGGGAGAAAGAGGAGCTCCTACGAGCAGTACTTC.

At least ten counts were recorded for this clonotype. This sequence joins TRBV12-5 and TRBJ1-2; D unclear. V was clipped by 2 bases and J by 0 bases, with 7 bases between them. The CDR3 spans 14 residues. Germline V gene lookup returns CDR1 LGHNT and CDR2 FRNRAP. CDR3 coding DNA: TGTGCTAGTGGTTTGTTTGAAGCTAACTATGGCTACACCTTC. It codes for CASGLFEANYGYTF.

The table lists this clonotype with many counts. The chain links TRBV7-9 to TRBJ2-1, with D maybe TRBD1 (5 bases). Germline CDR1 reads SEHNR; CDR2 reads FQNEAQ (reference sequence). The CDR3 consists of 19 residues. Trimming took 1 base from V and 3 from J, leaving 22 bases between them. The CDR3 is CASSLGRRVVPQNYNEQFF. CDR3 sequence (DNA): TGTGCCAGCAGCTTAGGACGCAGGGTGGTCCCACAAAACTACAATGAGCAGTTCTTC.

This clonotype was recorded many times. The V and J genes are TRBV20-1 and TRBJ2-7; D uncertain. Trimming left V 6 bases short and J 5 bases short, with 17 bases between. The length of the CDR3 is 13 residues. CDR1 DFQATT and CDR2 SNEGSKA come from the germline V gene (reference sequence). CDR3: CSAWDNGRNEQYF. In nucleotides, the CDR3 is TGCAGTGCATGGGATAATGGCCGTAACGAGCAGTACTTC.

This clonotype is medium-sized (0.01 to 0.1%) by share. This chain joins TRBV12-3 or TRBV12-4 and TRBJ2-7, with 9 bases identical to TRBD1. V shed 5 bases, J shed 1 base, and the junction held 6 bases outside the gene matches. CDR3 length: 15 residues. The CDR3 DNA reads TGTGCCAGCAGTCCAGCCGGGACAGGGTCCTACGAGCAGTACTTC. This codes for CASSPAGTGSYEQYF.

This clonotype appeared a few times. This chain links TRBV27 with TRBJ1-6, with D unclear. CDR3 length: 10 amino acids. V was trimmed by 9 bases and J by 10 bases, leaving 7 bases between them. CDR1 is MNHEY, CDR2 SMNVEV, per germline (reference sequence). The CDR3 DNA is TGTGCCAGTGGGCCGTCACCCCTCCACTTT. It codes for CASGPSPLHF.

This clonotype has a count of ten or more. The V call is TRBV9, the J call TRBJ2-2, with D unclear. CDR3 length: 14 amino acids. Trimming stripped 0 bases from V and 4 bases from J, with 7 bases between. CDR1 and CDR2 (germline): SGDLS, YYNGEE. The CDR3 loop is CASSVDFLTGELFF. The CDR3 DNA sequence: TGTGCCAGCAGCGTAGATTTTCTCACCGGGGAGCTGTTTTTT.